This entry describes one T cell receptor (beta chain). Germline V lookup: CDR1 SQVTM, CDR2 ANQGSEA. V lost 4 bases to trimming and J lost 4 bases; unmatched junction nucleotides: 14. The CDR3 consists of 17 residues. Per the study methods: Amplification from reference gene primers served as the basis for estimated nucleated cell counts. The repertoire was sequenced with immunoSEQ multiplex PCR; TCRdb's copy has only in-frame clones and lacks some. Clonal size and the V and J genes are those of that table, whereas D and trimming came from the DNA. The sample holds about 120,000 clones, less than 95% seen once. The data originate from a study of blood T cell repertoires in COVID-19. About the research overall: The samples span acute and convalescent COVID-19 from the United States, Italy and Spain. PBMCs, B-cell-depleted T cells, or T cells provided the cDNA or gDNA that made up the material.

Sequenced sample: peripheral blood. The rearrangement links TRBV29-1 to TRBJ1-1, with 11 bases aligning to TRBD1. This TCR was sampled from a human donor with active COVID-19. The donor label of this sample is uncertain. In nucleotides, the CDR3 is TGCAGCGTTGTCTCTCTATATGGGACAGGGGGTTTCACTGAAGCTTTCTTT. Protein product: CSVVSLYGTGGFTEAFF.